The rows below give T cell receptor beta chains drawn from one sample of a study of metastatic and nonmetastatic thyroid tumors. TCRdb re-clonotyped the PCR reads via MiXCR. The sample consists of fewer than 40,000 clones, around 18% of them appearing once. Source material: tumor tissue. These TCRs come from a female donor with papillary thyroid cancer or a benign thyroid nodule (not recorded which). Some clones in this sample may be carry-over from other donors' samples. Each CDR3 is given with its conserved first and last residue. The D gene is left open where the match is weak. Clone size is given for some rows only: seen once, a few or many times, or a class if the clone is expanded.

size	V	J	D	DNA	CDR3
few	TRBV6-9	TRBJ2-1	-	TGTGCCAGCGGTTACTCAAATGAGCAGTTCTTC	CASGYSNEQFF
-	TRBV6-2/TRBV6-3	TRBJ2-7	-	TGTGCCAGCAGTTATAGTCCCTTGCGGGTCGCCTACGAGCAGTACTTC	CASSYSPLRVAYEQYF
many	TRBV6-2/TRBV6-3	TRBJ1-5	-	TGTGCCAGCAGTTGGTGGCAGGGTGTACAGCCCCAGCATTTT	CASSWWQGVQPQHF
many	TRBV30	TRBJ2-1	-	TGTGCCTGGAGTGTTCCTACGGGTGAGCAGTTCTTC	CAWSVPTGEQFF
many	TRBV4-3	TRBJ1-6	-	TGCGCCAGCAGCCAAGAGAGTAATTCACCCCTCCACTTT	CASSQESNSPLHF
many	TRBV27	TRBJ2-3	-	TGTGCCAGCAGGTCTGGACAGTTTAAATCCGATACGCAGTATTTT	CASRSGQFKSDTQYF
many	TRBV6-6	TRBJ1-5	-	TGTGCCAGCAGTTACACCCAACAGGGAGGCAATCAGCCCCAGCATTTT	CASSYTQQGGNQPQHF
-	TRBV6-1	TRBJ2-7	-	TGTGCCAGCATCCCCCCAGGGGCGAATCCGCAGTACTTC	CASIPPGANPQYF
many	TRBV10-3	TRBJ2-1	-	TGTGCCATCAGTGAGTCGTCTCAAGCAGATGAGCAGTTCTTC	CAISESSQADEQFF
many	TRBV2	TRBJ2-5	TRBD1	TGTGCCAGCAGTGTGCACAGGGGGGAGACCCAGTACTTC	CASSVHRGETQYF
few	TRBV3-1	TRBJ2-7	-	TGTGCCAGCAGCCAAGATAGGCGTGAGTGGCAGTACTTC	CASSQDRREWQYF
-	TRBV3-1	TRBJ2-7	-	TGTGCCAGCAGCCCCAGGGGCTTTACTGACGAGCAGTACTTC	CASSPRGFTDEQYF
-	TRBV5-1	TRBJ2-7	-	TGCGCCAGCATCTTCTCTTTGTGTGCCTACGAGCAGTACTTC	CASIFSLCAYEQYF
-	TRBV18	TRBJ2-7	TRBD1	TGTGCCAGCTCACCACCGGACAGGGCGTACTCCTACGAGCAGTACTTC	CASSPPDRAYSYEQYF
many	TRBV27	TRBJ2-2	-	TGTGCCAGCAGCGATACAAACTGGGAGCTGTTTTTT	CASSDTNWELFF
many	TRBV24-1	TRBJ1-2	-	TGTGCCACCAGTGAGAAGGGTGGTAACTATGGCTACACCTTC	CATSEKGGNYGYTF
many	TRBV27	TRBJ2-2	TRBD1	TGTGCCAGCAGACTTAAACAGGGGGGTGACACCGGGGAGCTGTTTTTT	CASRLKQGGDTGELFF
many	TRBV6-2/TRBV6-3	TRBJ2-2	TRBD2	TGTGCCAGCAGTTACTCCGGTCTAGCGGGGGGAACCCACACCGGGGAGCTGTTTTTT	CASSYSGLAGGTHTGELFF
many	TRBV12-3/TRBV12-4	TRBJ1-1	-	TGTGCCAGCAGATCTTACTCGCTTGCTTTCTTT	CASRSYSLAFF
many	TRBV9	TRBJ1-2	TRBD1	TGTGCCAGCAAAACAGGGGCCCAAGGGTATGGCTACACCTTC	CASKTGAQGYGYTF